The next 3 T cell receptor beta chains were all read from a single sample in a study of control samples from healthy donors and cancer patients. Libraries were prepared by immunoSEQ multiplex PCR; TCRdb keeps only in-frame clonotypes and omits some of them. Here the sample spans approximately 160,000 clones, roughly 92% being singletons. The sequencing sample was made of blood. The receptor source for this set is a woman under 40 in good health.

V is TRBV4-1 and J is TRBJ2-7; 8 nucleotides line up with TRBD2. The CDR3 covers 14 residues. The ends lost 0 bases at V and 5 bases at J; junction bases unmatched: 3. Germline CDR1 reads MGHRA; CDR2 reads YSYEKL. The CDR3 protein is CASSQDPSGHEQYF. The CDR3 coding sequence is TGCGCCAGCAGCCAAGATCCTAGCGGGCACGAGCAGTACTTC.

The CDR3 sequence: CATSERQGLNYGYTF. As DNA, the CDR3 is TGTGCCACCAGTGAAAGGCAGGGATTAAACTATGGCTACACCTTC. The chain is built from TRBV24-1 and TRBJ1-2, with a possible D match to TRBD1 (5 bases). The germline V and J ends were trimmed by 4 bases and 2 bases, with 13 bases remaining between them. The CDR3 consists of 15 residues. CDR1 KGHDR and CDR2 SFDVKD come from the germline V gene.

The chain joins TRBV2 to TRBJ2-7; D might be TRBD1 (5 bases). CDR1 SNHLY and CDR2 FYNNEI come from the germline V gene. Trimming removed 2 bases at V and 5 bases at J, with 16 bases between. The CDR3 loop spans 15 amino acids. CDR3 protein: CASSEFGQRPNEQYF. CDR3 nucleotides: TGTGCCAGCAGTGAATTCGGACAACGGCCCAACGAGCAGTACTTC.